The next 25 T cell receptor beta chains were all read from a single sample in a study of control samples from healthy donors and cancer patients. Method: immunoSEQ multiplex PCR; TCRdb's copy keeps in-frame clones and lacks some. This sample has tens of thousands of clones, with roughly 94% found just once. Sequencing used blood. These receptors were obtained from a young man in good health.

CDR3 in amino acids: CASSNMDRGVDNEQFF. CDR3 DNA: TGTGCCAGCAGCAACATGGACAGGGGGGTGGACAATGAGCAGTTCTTC. The V gene is TRBV7-9, the J gene TRBJ2-1; TRBD1 matches 10 bases. Germline lookup yields CDR1 SEHNR and CDR2 FQNEAQ (reference sequence). The CDR3 length is 16 residues. V shed 5 bases and J 5 bases; nucleotides not matched to a gene: 9.

The chain carries TRBV7-2 and TRBJ1-6, with D unclear. The CDR3 has 15 amino acids. V was pared by 5 bases and J by 7 bases, with 15 bases between. Germline V CDR1 and CDR2: SGHTA, FQGNSA. CDR3 protein: CASSAGSGNNSPLHF. The CDR3 DNA reads as TGTGCCAGCAGCGCCGGTTCGGGGAACAATTCACCCCTCCACTTT.

V and J are TRBV19 and TRBJ2-1; D ambiguous. CDR3 length equals 16 residues. The germline CDR1 and CDR2 sequences are LNHDA and SQIVND (reference sequence). V gave up 0 bases and J gave up 0 bases, with 9 bases separating them. CDR3 sequence: CASSIDSKSSYNEQFF. Here the CDR3 DNA reads TGTGCCAGTAGTATAGATTCCAAGTCCTCCTACAATGAGCAGTTCTTC.

V and J are TRBV13 and TRBJ1-5, with no clear D. There are 14 residues in the CDR3. Trimming pared 0 bases from V and 3 bases from J, leaving 6 bases between. Looked up from germline, CDR1 is PRHDT and CDR2 is FYEKMQ (reference sequence). The CDR3 region has the DNA TGTGCCAGCAGCTTAGGGGGTCTCAATCAGCCCCAGCATTTT. This codes for CASSLGGLNQPQHF.

The rearrangement joins TRBV15 to TRBJ2-2, with D possibly being TRBD1 (7 bases). CDR3 length: 18 amino acids. Germline values: CDR1 LNHNV, CDR2 YYDKDF (reference sequence). With 0 bases removed from V and 0 bases from J, the gap between germline ends came to 14 bases. The chain's CDR3 is CATSREAGGIPNTGELFF. Written as DNA, the CDR3 is TGTGCCACCAGCAGAGAGGCAGGGGGGATCCCGAACACCGGGGAGCTGTTTTTT.

The V call is TRBV28, the J call TRBJ1-5; a possible D gene is TRBD1 (6 bases). Germline V gene lookup returns CDR1 MDHEN and CDR2 SYDVKM. V lost 6 bases and J lost 3, with 24 bases in between. The CDR3 runs 18 residues. CDR3 nucleotide sequence: TGTGCCAGCAGAACTTGGGGGGGGCGCGTAGGGATCAATCAGCCCCAGCATTTT. Translating it yields CASRTWGGRVGINQPQHF.

This chain uses TRBV6-5 with TRBJ1-6, with unresolved D. Germline values: CDR1 MNHEY, CDR2 SVGAGI. Trimming stripped 4 bases from V and 9 bases from J, with 13 bases between. The CDR3 runs 14 residues. CDR3 protein: CASSSRQTGSPLHF. The CDR3 bases are TGTGCCAGCAGTTCCCGCCAAACTGGTTCACCCCTCCACTTT.

The chain uses TRBV4-1 and TRBJ2-3, with 12 bases lining up with TRBD2. J lost 4 bases, V lost 3 bases, and 2 bases had no gene match. The germline V gene encodes CDR1 MGHRA and CDR2 YSYEKL. The CDR3 contains 15 residues. Here the CDR3 reads CASSQASGGADTQYF. The DNA for the CDR3 is TGCGCCAGCAGCCAGGCTAGCGGGGGGGCAGATACGCAGTATTTT.

This rearrangement joins TRBV28 to TRBJ2-1; TRBD1 matches at 10 bases. The J segment lost 5 bases and the V segment lost 6 bases, leaving 10 bases of the junction unmatched. This CDR3 comprises 16 residues. Germline V gene sequence: CDR1 MDHEN, CDR2 SYDVKM. The CDR3 DNA is TGTGCCAGCAGCCCTAATGACAGGGGGCGCAACAATGAGCAGTTCTTC. Its translation is CASSPNDRGRNNEQFF.

The CDR3 loop is CATSREGADTQYF. The CDR3 DNA is TGTGCCACCAGCAGAGAAGGTGCAGATACGCAGTATTTT. The V and J genes are TRBV15 and TRBJ2-3; D is ambiguous. V was trimmed by 0 bases and J by 4 bases, leaving 5 bases between them. CDR1 LNHNV and CDR2 YYDKDF come from the germline V gene (reference sequence). This CDR3 contains 13 residues.

The rearrangement uses TRBV5-5 and TRBJ1-1; the D is unclear. Germline loops: CDR1 SGHKS, CDR2 YYEKEE (reference sequence). The CDR3 loop spans 12 amino acids. The ends were cut back, 8 bases at V and 3 bases at J, with 11 bases in the middle. CDR3 nucleotide sequence: TGTGCCAGTATCGCCCCGTACACTGAAGCTTTCTTT. This encodes CASIAPYTEAFF.

The chain recombines TRBV27 with TRBJ2-1; tentative D call: TRBD2 (6 bases). Germline V gives CDR1 MNHEY, CDR2 SMNVEV (reference sequence). Trimming removed 6 bases at V and 6 bases at J, with 12 bases between. The CDR3 is made up of 13 amino acids. In DNA form, the CDR3 reads TGTGCCAGCAGGAGGGGACTCCGCAATGAGCAGTTCTTC. This translates into CASRRGLRNEQFF.

This chain uses TRBV19 with TRBJ1-5; D call uncertain. CDR1 LNHDA and CDR2 SQIVND come from the germline V gene (reference sequence). V was clipped by 4 bases and J by 6 bases, with 16 bases between them. The CDR3 is made up of 15 amino acids. Written as DNA, the CDR3 is TGTGCCAGTAGTAAAGGAGGTGGTTTGGGTCAGCCCCAGCATTTT. Encoded protein: CASSKGGGLGQPQHF. Looking up the rest from reference TRBV19 and TRBJ1-5 gives the full variable domain: DGGITQSPKYLFRKEGQNVTLSCEQNLNHDAMYWYRQDPGQGLRLIYYSQIVNDFQKGDIAEGYSVSREKKESFPLTVTSAQKNPTAFYLCASSKGGGLGQPQHFGDGTRLSIL.

The rearrangement joins TRBV18 to TRBJ1-5; D gene ambiguous. This CDR3 is 14 amino acids long. V dropped 3 bases and J dropped 6 bases, with 12 bases sitting between them. CDR1 is KGHSH and CDR2 is LQKENI in the germline V gene. DNA of the CDR3: TGTGCCAGCTCACCGGGGTCGACGGGTCAGCCCCAGCATTTT. It translates to CASSPGSTGQPQHF. The full variable domain, with the rest looked up from reference TRBV18 and TRBJ1-5, is NAGVMQNPRHLVRRRGQEARLRCSPMKGHSHVYWYRQLPEEGLKFMVYLQKENIIDESGMPKERFSAEFPKEGPSILRIQQVVRGDSAAYFCASSPGSTGQPQHFGDGTRLSIL.

This chain joins TRBV2 and TRBJ2-7; 7 bases map to TRBD1. V gave up 8 bases and J gave up 0 bases; unmatched junction bases: 4. The CDR3 is 13 amino acids. CDR1 and CDR2 (germline): SNHLY, FYNNEI. CDR3 sequence (DNA): TGTGCCAGCCTCCGGGACAGCTCCTACGAGCAGTACTTC. Translating it yields CASLRDSSYEQYF.

This chain uses TRBV7-8 with TRBJ1-5, with D hard to call. CDR1 and CDR2 from the germline V gene are SGHVS and FQNEAQ. Trimming took 4 bases from V and 0 from J, leaving 7 bases between them. This CDR3 contains 14 residues. The chain's CDR3 is CASSSTDSNQPQHF. Here the CDR3 DNA reads TGTGCCAGCAGCTCCACAGATAGCAATCAGCCCCAGCATTTT.

V is TRBV4-1 and J is TRBJ1-2; D unclear. This CDR3 is 14 amino acids long. V was clipped by 1 base and J by 8 bases, with 14 bases between them. Germline-derived CDR1 and CDR2 are MGHRA and YSYEKL. The CDR3 spells CASSQGPSGQGYTF. The CDR3 DNA reads TGCGCCAGCAGCCAAGGTCCATCAGGCCAGGGCTACACCTTC.

This chain connects TRBV5-1 to TRBJ2-5; the D is unclear. Germline assignment: CDR1 SGHRS and CDR2 YFSETQ. Trimming left V 0 bases short and J 1 base short, with 10 bases between. The CDR3 loop spans 15 amino acids. The CDR3 DNA sequence: TGCGCCAGCAGCTTGGAGTGGGCCTTCCAAGAGACCCAGTACTTC. It translates to CASSLEWAFQETQYF.

The chain couples TRBV6-5 to TRBJ1-1; D might be TRBD1 (5 bases). V was trimmed by 7 bases and J by 1 base, leaving 10 bases between them. The CDR3 has 13 amino acids. The V gene's germline CDR1 is MNHEY and CDR2 SVGAGI. The CDR3 loop is CASTFQGNTEAFF. CDR3 nucleotide sequence: TGTGCCAGCACCTTTCAGGGGAACACTGAAGCTTTCTTT.

This chain links TRBV7-6 with TRBJ2-3, with a weak D call TRBD1 (6 bases). V lost 1 base, J lost 3 bases, and 17 bases lay in between. CDR3 length: 17 amino acids. Per the germline V gene, CDR1 is SGHVS and CDR2 is FNYEAQ. The CDR3 reads CASSLGRRGQATDTQYF. The CDR3 bases are TGTGCCAGCAGCTTAGGGCGCAGGGGTCAAGCGACAGATACGCAGTATTTT.

This chain uses TRBV7-9 with TRBJ2-3; 10 nucleotides align to TRBD1. This CDR3 has 18 residues. Germline lookup yields CDR1 SEHNR and CDR2 FQNEAQ (reference sequence). V dropped 4 bases and J dropped 4; count of bases not matched to a gene: 14. CDR3 DNA sequence: TGTGCCAGCAGCTCCCCCCGCGCGGGACAGGGGACGGCAGATACGCAGTATTTT. This gives the protein CASSSPRAGQGTADTQYF.

CDR3 DNA sequence: TGTGCCAGTATGGACAGGGGGGACACTGAAGCTTTCTTT. Amino acid sequence: CASMDRGDTEAFF. This sequence joins TRBV19 and TRBJ1-1; 10 positions match TRBD1. Germline assignment: CDR1 LNHDA and CDR2 SQIVND (reference sequence). Trimming cost V 7 bases and J 3 bases; bases outside gene matches: 2. The CDR3 totals 13 residues.

The chain carries TRBV4-2 and TRBJ2-7, with TRBD1 matching over 7 bases. This CDR3 region has 15 residues. V trimming: 1 base; J trimming: 4 bases; junction bases outside the gene matches: 7. The V gene's germline CDR1 is LGHNA and CDR2 YNFKEQ. CDR3 amino acids: CASSQGPGQPYEQYF. As DNA, the CDR3 is TGTGCCAGCAGCCAAGGACCGGGACAGCCGTACGAGCAGTACTTC.

V usage is TRBV5-1 and J usage is TRBJ2-5, with 7 bases that match TRBD1. This CDR3 comprises 14 residues. The ends lost 4 bases at V and 7 bases at J; junction bases unmatched: 10. Germline assignment: CDR1 SGHRS and CDR2 YFSETQ. In DNA, the CDR3 is TGCGCCAGCAGCCCCACAGGGGTGGACGGGACCCAGTACTTC. Translating gives CASSPTGVDGTQYF.

This chain uses TRBV29-1 with TRBJ2-1, with 7 bases lining up with TRBD1. This CDR3 comprises 13 residues. Germline V gene data show CDR1 as SQVTM and CDR2 as ANQGSEA. Losses at the gene ends were 7 bases for V and 6 bases for J; bases not matched to a gene: 9. The CDR3 region has the DNA TGCAGCGCCGACAGGGTTGAAAGCAATGAGCAGTTCTTC. This sequence encodes CSADRVESNEQFF.